A selection of T cell receptor beta chains follows, all from one sample in a study of T cells after yellow fever vaccination. MiXCR was run by TCRdb on the 5' RACE reads, yielding one entry per CDR3 protein. The sample yields 350,000 to 550,000 distinct CDR3 sequences, over 15% seen once. The specimen comprised PBMCs, sampled before the yellow fever booster vaccination. Receptors were obtained from a man between 18 and 35 years old who received the YFV17D yellow fever vaccine. The CDR3 runs from the conserved cysteine through the conserved F or W. A D gene is named only where the DNA matches it firmly. A clone size is listed for some rows: how often the clone was seen (once, few, many), or a class if it is expanded.

clone_size: many; j_call: TRBJ2-5; v_call: TRBV20-1; d_call: TRBD2; cdr3_aa: CSAMTSGETQYF; cdr3_nt: TGCAGTGCTATGACTAGCGGAGAGACCCAGTACTTC
clone_size: .; j_call: TRBJ2-5; v_call: TRBV15; d_call: .; cdr3_aa: CATSRDPALGETQYF; cdr3_nt: TGTGCCACCAGCAGAGATCCCGCCTTAGGAGAGACCCAGTACTTC
clone_size: many; j_call: TRBJ2-3; v_call: TRBV29-1; d_call: TRBD1; cdr3_aa: CSAARDSNTQYF; cdr3_nt: TGCAGCGCCGCCCGGGACAGTAATACGCAGTATTTT
clone_size: .; j_call: TRBJ2-4; v_call: TRBV5-1; d_call: TRBD2; cdr3_aa: CASSLELAGVLSRENIQYF; cdr3_nt: TGCGCCAGCAGCTTGGAACTAGCGGGGGTGCTTAGCCGGGAAAACATTCAGTACTTC
clone_size: .; j_call: TRBJ2-1; v_call: TRBV5-4; d_call: .; cdr3_aa: CASSFRGGKDEQFF; cdr3_nt: TGTGCCAGCAGCTTTCGCGGGGGCAAGGATGAGCAGTTCTTC
clone_size: many; j_call: TRBJ2-2; v_call: TRBV9; d_call: .; cdr3_aa: CASSVGGNTGELFF; cdr3_nt: TGTGCCAGCAGCGTCGGGGGAAACACCGGGGAGCTGTTTTTT
clone_size: few; j_call: TRBJ1-2; v_call: TRBV6-5; d_call: .; cdr3_aa: CASSPRDAGYTF; cdr3_nt: TGTGCCAGCAGTCCCCGGGACGCCGGCTACACCTTC
clone_size: .; j_call: TRBJ2-4; v_call: TRBV20-1; d_call: .; cdr3_aa: CSARGSMGDIQYF; cdr3_nt: TGCAGTGCTAGAGGTTCCATGGGCGACATTCAGTACTTC
clone_size: .; j_call: TRBJ2-3; v_call: TRBV27; d_call: TRBD2; cdr3_aa: CASSSNALGLAGGQDTQYF; cdr3_nt: TGTGCCAGCAGTTCCAATGCCCTCGGACTAGCGGGGGGGCAAGATACGCAGTATTTT
clone_size: few; j_call: TRBJ2-1; v_call: TRBV18; d_call: .; cdr3_aa: CASSREENEQFF; cdr3_nt: TGTGCCAGCTCAAGGGAAGAAAATGAGCAGTTCTTC
clone_size: .; j_call: TRBJ1-1; v_call: TRBV12-3/TRBV12-4; d_call: .; cdr3_aa: CASSLGRRGTFF; cdr3_nt: TGTGCCAGCAGTTTAGGCCGCAGGGGAACTTTCTTT
clone_size: .; j_call: TRBJ2-4; v_call: TRBV7-2; d_call: TRBD2; cdr3_aa: CASSLVGTSGGGIQYF; cdr3_nt: TGTGCCAGCAGCTTAGTGGGGACTAGCGGGGGAGGCATTCAGTACTTC
clone_size: .; j_call: TRBJ1-1; v_call: TRBV7-6; d_call: .; cdr3_aa: CASSLGGGGNTEAFF; cdr3_nt: TGTGCCAGCAGCTTAGGTGGGGGAGGGAACACTGAAGCTTTCTTT
clone_size: few; j_call: TRBJ1-2; v_call: TRBV5-1; d_call: TRBD1; cdr3_aa: CASSWTGSDYGYTF; cdr3_nt: TGCGCCAGCAGCTGGACAGGGTCGGACTATGGCTACACCTTC
clone_size: .; j_call: TRBJ2-3; v_call: TRBV28; d_call: TRBD1; cdr3_aa: CASSFWQGGTDTQYF; cdr3_nt: TGTGCCAGCAGTTTTTGGCAGGGGGGCACAGATACGCAGTATTTT
clone_size: .; j_call: TRBJ2-2; v_call: TRBV18; d_call: .; cdr3_aa: CASSPDTGPVRDTGELFF; cdr3_nt: TGTGCCAGCTCACCAGATACAGGCCCGGTACGAGACACCGGGGAGCTGTTTTTT
clone_size: few; j_call: TRBJ1-2; v_call: TRBV6-5; d_call: .; cdr3_aa: CASSYSKGSYGYTF; cdr3_nt: TGTGCCAGCAGTTACTCGAAAGGGAGCTATGGCTACACCTTC
clone_size: few; j_call: TRBJ2-5; v_call: TRBV11-2; d_call: TRBD1; cdr3_aa: CASSPRRTGWETQYF; cdr3_nt: TGTGCCAGCAGCCCGAGGCGGACAGGGTGGGAGACCCAGTACTTC
clone_size: few; j_call: TRBJ2-5; v_call: TRBV5-5; d_call: TRBD2; cdr3_aa: CASSASPGGPETQYF; cdr3_nt: TGTGCCAGCAGCGCTTCCCCGGGGGGACCGGAGACCCAGTACTTC
clone_size: few; j_call: TRBJ2-1; v_call: TRBV9; d_call: .; cdr3_aa: CASSVGGQNEQFF; cdr3_nt: TGTGCCAGCAGCGTAGGGGGCCAGAATGAGCAGTTCTTC
clone_size: .; j_call: TRBJ2-4; v_call: TRBV20-1; d_call: TRBD1; cdr3_aa: CSASRPDRGWGLRNIQYF; cdr3_nt: TGCAGTGCTAGTCGGCCCGACAGGGGGTGGGGCCTAAGAAACATTCAGTACTTC
clone_size: .; j_call: TRBJ1-5; v_call: TRBV16; d_call: .; cdr3_aa: CASSPSYSNQPQHF; cdr3_nt: TGTGCCAGCAGCCCAAGTTATAGCAATCAGCCCCAGCATTTT
clone_size: once; j_call: TRBJ1-4; v_call: TRBV2; d_call: TRBD1; cdr3_aa: CASRAGTGRREKLFF; cdr3_nt: TGTGCCAGCAGGGCGGGGACAGGGAGGCGTGAAAAACTGTTTTTT
clone_size: .; j_call: TRBJ2-7; v_call: TRBV7-9; d_call: TRBD1; cdr3_aa: CASSPVAGGASYEQYF; cdr3_nt: TGTGCCAGCAGCCCAGTGGCAGGGGGCGCGAGCTACGAGCAGTACTTC
clone_size: few; j_call: TRBJ1-1; v_call: TRBV18; d_call: .; cdr3_aa: CASSPPFGRPEAFF; cdr3_nt: TGTGCCAGCTCACCACCTTTCGGTCGGCCTGAAGCTTTCTTT
clone_size: few; j_call: TRBJ2-7; v_call: TRBV6-5; d_call: .; cdr3_aa: CASSPGVIRYF; cdr3_nt: TGTGCCAGCAGCCCGGGGGTAATTCGGTACTTC
clone_size: .; j_call: TRBJ2-7; v_call: TRBV10-3; d_call: .; cdr3_aa: CAISESRDARAHEQYF; cdr3_nt: TGTGCCATCAGTGAGTCGAGGGACGCCAGAGCCCACGAGCAGTACTTC
clone_size: .; j_call: TRBJ2-2; v_call: TRBV10-3; d_call: .; cdr3_aa: CAIGGLNTGELFF; cdr3_nt: TGTGCCATCGGGGGACTGAACACCGGGGAGCTGTTTTTT
clone_size: .; j_call: TRBJ2-7; v_call: TRBV15; d_call: .; cdr3_aa: CATSPRPIYEQYF; cdr3_nt: TGTGCCACCAGCCCTCGACCTATCTACGAGCAGTACTTC